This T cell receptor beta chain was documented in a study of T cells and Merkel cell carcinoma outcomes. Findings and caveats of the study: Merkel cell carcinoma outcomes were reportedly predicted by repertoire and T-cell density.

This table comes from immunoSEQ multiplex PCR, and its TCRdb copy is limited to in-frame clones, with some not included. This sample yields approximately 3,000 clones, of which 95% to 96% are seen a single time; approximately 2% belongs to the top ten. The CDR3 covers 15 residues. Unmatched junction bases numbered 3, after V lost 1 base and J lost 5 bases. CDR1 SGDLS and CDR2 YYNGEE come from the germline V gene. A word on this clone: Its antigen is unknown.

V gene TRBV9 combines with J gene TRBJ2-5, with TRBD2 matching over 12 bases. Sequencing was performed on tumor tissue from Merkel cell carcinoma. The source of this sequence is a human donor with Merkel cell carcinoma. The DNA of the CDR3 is TGTGCCAGCAGCGTATCGGGGACTAGCGGGGAGACCCAGTACTTC. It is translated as CASSVSGTSGETQYF. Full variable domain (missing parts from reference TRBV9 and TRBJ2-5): DSGVTQTPKHLITATGQRVTLRCSPRSGDLSVYWYQQSLDQGLQFLIQYYNGEERAKGNILERFSAQQFPDLHSELNLSSLELGDSALYFCASSVSGTSGETQYFGPGTRLLVL.